These 8 T cell receptor beta chains came from one sample sequenced in a study of T cell responses to AZD1222 COVID-19 vaccine. Clones were sequenced by immunoSEQ multiplex PCR, and TCRdb holds only the in-frame ones, with some missing. The sample consists of around 150,000 clones, around 90% of them appearing once. Material: peripheral blood, obtained 28 days after the second AZD1222 dose. The receptors originated from an adult who received the AZD1222 COVID-19 vaccine.

The chain uses TRBV29-1 and TRBJ1-2; D possibly corresponds to TRBD1 (5 bases). V lost 3 bases to trimming and J lost 5 bases, with 10 bases between them. Germline V CDR1 and CDR2: SQVTM, ANQGSEA. This CDR3 has 12 amino acids. CDR3 DNA: TGCAGCGTTGAGAGGGAGGGGTATGGCTACACCTTC. It translates to CSVEREGYGYTF.

This clone is a singleton in its sample. The J gene is TRBJ2-7, the V gene TRBV9; D may correspond to TRBD1 or TRBD2 (5 bases each). This CDR3 has 15 amino acids. The germline V gene has CDR1 SGDLS and CDR2 YYNGEE. Trimming removed 3 bases at V and 2 bases at J, with 15 bases between. This chain's CDR3 is CASSGSRGAPYEQYF. The DNA of the CDR3 is TGTGCCAGCAGCGGTTCAAGAGGGGCTCCCTACGAGCAGTACTTC.

CDR3 coding DNA: TGTGCCAGCAGCCGAGGGTTGGTGAACACTGAAGCTTTCTTT. Amino acid sequence: CASSRGLVNTEAFF. J is TRBJ1-1 and V is TRBV3-1 (or the pseudogene TRBV3-2); D remains ambiguous. V dropped 4 bases and J dropped 0 bases, with 9 bases sitting between them. Per the germline V gene, CDR1 is LGHDT and CDR2 is YNNKEL (reference sequence). The CDR3 length is 14 residues.

The chain recombines TRBV21-1 with TRBJ2-7. TRBV21-1 is deemed a pseudogene. This CDR3 has 17 residues. CDR3 DNA sequence: TGTGCCAGCAGCAATCTCGGTTCAAGGGTAAAAGCCTACGAGCAGTACTTC. Protein product: CASSNLGSRVKAYEQYF.

This rearrangement joins TRBV5-1 to TRBJ1-1; D is possibly TRBD1 (5 bases). CDR1 SGHRS and CDR2 YFSETQ come from the germline V gene. This CDR3 is built from 14 residues. Trimming shortened V by 4 bases and J by 5 bases, and 15 bases separated the two germline ends. CDR3 region: CASSIGPGGTEAFF. The CDR3 DNA follows: TGCGCCAGCAGCATCGGTCCCGGGGGGACTGAAGCTTTCTTT.

The chain carries TRBV29-1 and TRBJ1-2; no firm D call. Trimming removed 3 bases at V and 8 bases at J, with 19 bases between. CDR1 and CDR2 (germline): SQVTM, ANQGSEA. The CDR3 has 14 residues. CDR3 amino acids: CSVEMRQARPGYTF. CDR3 in DNA: TGCAGCGTTGAGATGCGGCAGGCTCGTCCCGGCTACACCTTC. The entire variable domain, with the rest obtained from reference TRBV29-1 and TRBJ1-2, is as follows: SAVISQKPSRDICQRGTSLTIQCQVDSQVTMMFWYRQQPGQSLTLIATANQGSEATYESGFVIDKFPISRPNLTFSTLTVSNMSPEDSSIYLCSVEMRQARPGYTFGSGTRLTVV.

The chain couples TRBV2 to TRBJ1-3, with D possibly matching TRBD1 (6 bases). The CDR3 extends over 15 amino acids. V was trimmed by 6 bases and J by 0 bases, leaving 12 bases between them. Germline V lookup: CDR1 SNHLY, CDR2 FYNNEI. CDR3 amino acids: CASSVTGSSGNTIYF. The CDR3 nucleotides are TGTGCCAGCAGCGTTACAGGGAGCTCTGGAAACACCATATATTTT. Complete variable domain (other parts from reference TRBV2 and TRBJ1-3): EPEVTQTPSHQVTQMGQEVILRCVPISNHLYFYWYRQILGQKVEFLVSFYNNEISEKSEIFDDQFSVERPDGSNFTLKIRSTKLEDSAMYFCASSVTGSSGNTIYFGEGSWLTVV.

This clone was counted once. The V call is TRBV9, the J call TRBJ1-3, with 7 nucleotides matching TRBD1. J gave up 4 bases and V 0 bases, and 1 base lay outside the gene matches. CDR3 length: 14 amino acids. Germline V gene lookup returns CDR1 SGDLS and CDR2 YYNGEE. The CDR3 is CASSVDRGGNTIYF. The CDR3 nucleotides read TGTGCCAGCAGCGTAGACAGGGGCGGAAACACCATATATTTT.